This entry lists 9 T cell receptor beta chains sequenced from one sample in a study of T cells in Graves' hyperthyroidism and ophthalmopathy. RNA transcripts were the template for amplifying TCR beta CDR3 regions. First-round RT-PCR with HTBI primers amplified the TCR CDR3 region. TCRdb fed the multiplex PCR reads into MiXCR, producing one record per CDR3 protein. The table has around 200,000 distinct CDR3 sequences, roughly 18% seen once; the top ten hold roughly 44%. Specimen: blood. These receptors all come from a man aged 35 to 55 with Graves' hyperthyroidism.

This clonotype was recorded many times. J is TRBJ1-6 and V is TRBV10-2; weak D call: TRBD1 (5 bases). Germline V gives CDR1 WSHSY, CDR2 SAAADI. This CDR3 has 12 residues. V lost 6 bases to trimming and J lost 7 bases, with 7 bases between them. This CDR3 is CASRGTNSPLHF. CDR3 sequence (DNA): TGCGCCAGCAGGGGGACCAATTCACCCCTCCACTTT.

This clonotype was found once. It may be a read error: a sequence one base away is much more abundant. The chain couples TRBV7-2 to TRBJ2-2; tentatively, D is TRBD2 (5 bases). Trimming pared 4 bases from V and 4 bases from J, leaving 16 bases between. Germline V gene lookup returns CDR1 SGHTA and CDR2 FQGNSA. This CDR3 has 16 amino acids. The CDR3 loop is CASSSVSPRVTGELFF. The CDR3 DNA reads as TGTGCCAGCAGCTCAGTGTCCCCGCGGGTCACCGGGGAGCTGTTTTTT.

This clonotype was seen more than once but under ten times. The rearrangement links TRBV24-1 to TRBJ1-5; the match to TRBD1 covers 7 bases. Germline V gene lookup returns CDR1 KGHDR and CDR2 SFDVKD. V trimming: 4 bases; J trimming: 7 bases; junction bases outside the gene matches: 3. There are 13 residues in the CDR3. The CDR3 DNA reads as TGTGCCACCAGTGACGACAGGGCCCAGCCCCAGCATTTT. Amino acids: CATSDDRAQPQHF.

The chain carries TRBV15 and TRBJ2-3; 13 bases line up with TRBD2. The V gene end was trimmed by 1 base and the J gene end by 3 bases; junction bases not matched to a gene: 7. Per the germline V gene, CDR1 is LNHNV and CDR2 is YYDKDF (reference sequence). The CDR3 consists of 18 residues. CDR3 coding DNA: TGTGCCACCAGCAGAGCCCGACTAGCGGGGGGCCAGACAGATACGCAGTATTTT. The encoded protein is CATSRARLAGGQTDTQYF.

This clonotype was counted at least ten times. The chain combines TRBV30 with TRBJ2-7; D not resolved. The CDR3 covers 13 residues. Germline V gives CDR1 GTSNPN, CDR2 SVGIG (reference sequence). V was pared by 0 bases and J by 1 base, with 7 bases between. This chain's CDR3 is CAWSVTSSYEQYF. For the CDR3, the DNA is TGTGCCTGGAGTGTCACCAGTTCCTACGAGCAGTACTTC.

This clonotype was detected ten times or more. CDR3 amino acids: CASSFGGLDTQYF. The CDR3, as DNA: TGTGCCAGCAGTTTTGGGGGGCTTGATACGCAGTATTTT. The chain couples TRBV28 to TRBJ2-3, with D possibly being TRBD1 or TRBD2 (6 bases each). The length of the CDR3 is 13 residues. V lost 3 bases and J 6 bases, leaving 10 bases between the germline ends. The germline V gene has CDR1 MDHEN and CDR2 SYDVKM.

This clonotype was seen a few times. The chain recombines TRBV4-1 with TRBJ2-3; D is perhaps TRBD1 (9 bases). There are 17 residues in the CDR3. V dropped 4 bases and J dropped 3 bases, with 20 bases sitting between them. Germline-derived CDR1 and CDR2 are MGHRA and YSYEKL. The CDR3 loop is CASSRTGGDRVTDTQYF. CDR3 coding DNA: TGCGCCAGCAGCCGCACCGGGGGGGACAGGGTGACAGATACGCAGTATTTT.

This clonotype was picked up many times. The chain has TRBV9 and TRBJ1-1; D gene unclear. Trimming stripped 0 bases from V and 3 bases from J, with 12 bases between. The CDR3 has 15 residues. Germline V gene sequence: CDR1 SGDLS, CDR2 YYNGEE. In DNA form, the CDR3 reads TGTGCCAGCAGCGTAGAAGGGAGGCGGTACACTGAAGCTTTCTTT. As protein: CASSVEGRRYTEAFF.

This clonotype occurred a few times. This may come from a read error, since a much larger clone is one base off. The chain is built from TRBV18 and TRBJ2-5; 7 bases match TRBD2. The CDR3 extends over 14 amino acids. Germline CDR1 and CDR2: KGHSH and LQKENI. CDR3 protein: CANSPPGGGETQYF. CDR3 nucleotide sequence: TGTGCCAACTCACCACCAGGCGGGGGAGAGACCCAGTACTTC.